This T cell receptor beta chain was recorded in a study of T-cell reconstitution after alpha-beta-depleted transplantation in children. Whole-study findings and limits: T-cell counts and diversity were attributed mostly to newly produced T cells one year after transplant.

The sample holds many counts of this clonotype. Its specificity is unknown. Unique molecular identifiers were used to barcode this TCRbeta library. MiXCR, run by TCRdb on the PCR reads, gives a single entry per CDR3 protein. The table shows about 190,000 distinct CDR3 sequences, with roughly 11% occurring only once. J lost 7 bases, V lost 8 bases, and 9 bases had no gene match. This CDR3 contains 13 residues. CDR1 is SEHNR and CDR2 is FQNEAQ in the germline V gene (reference sequence). This clonotype was sampled from a boy aged 2 to 10 with acute myeloid leukemia, due to receive a stem cell transplant. This specimen consisted of PBMCs, obtained before TCRalphabeta/CD19-depleted stem cell transplant. The chain links TRBV7-9 to TRBJ2-7; TRBD2 aligns across 9 bases. CDR3 bases: TGTGCCAGCGGGATGAGTAGCGGGGGAGAGCAGTACGTC. This encodes CASGMSSGGEQYV.